This TCR beta chain was sequenced for a study of blood T cell repertoires in COVID-19. Germline CDR1 LGHDT, CDR2 YNNKEL (reference sequence). CDR3 length: 18 amino acids. V was clipped by 2 bases and J by 2 bases, with 19 bases between them. Here immunoSEQ multiplex PCR was the method, and the copy in TCRdb shows in-frame clones only, minus some. The table includes approximately 180,000 clones, over 80% detected once. The sequencing input was peripheral blood. V and J are TRBV3-1 (or the pseudogene TRBV3-2) and TRBJ2-4, with D maybe TRBD2 (6 bases). The source of this sequence is a woman aged 50 to 65 with acute or convalescent COVID-19. The DNA for the CDR3 is TGTGCCAGCAGCCAACCCCTAGGTAGCGGAAGGACCAAAAACATTCAGTACTTC. Translated: CASSQPLGSGRTKNIQYF.